This entry concerns a single TCR beta chain. Clones were sequenced by immunoSEQ multiplex PCR, and TCRdb holds only the in-frame ones, with some missing. The sample consists of around 41,000 clones, about 83% of them appearing once. This sample is drawn from a study of blood T cell repertoires in COVID-19. Study context: Samples taken during acute and convalescent COVID-19 were collected in the United States, Italy and Spain. T cells, B-cell-depleted T cells, or PBMCs provided the cDNA or gDNA that served as material.

The CDR3 has 15 residues. Germline lookup yields CDR1 MGHRA and CDR2 YSYEKL. The V gene lost 3 bases and the J gene lost 3 bases, with 15 bases spanning the gap. Sequenced input: peripheral blood. This receptor was obtained from a woman older than 75 with active or convalescent COVID-19. This chain uses TRBV4-1 with TRBJ2-7; TRBD2 might be the D (5 bases). Here the CDR3 DNA reads TGCGCCAGCAGCCATCCGGGTAGGGAGATCTACGAGCAGTACTTC. Translation: CASSHPGREIYEQYF.